This TCR beta chain was retrieved from a study of cytomegalovirus exposure and HLA in healthy donors. The CDR3 is 13 amino acids. Trimming removed 4 bases at V and 0 bases at J, with 6 bases between. Germline V gene sequence: CDR1 MNHNS, CDR2 SASEGT. TCRdb's copy holds only in-frame clones and misses some; the assay was immunoSEQ multiplex PCR. The repertoire holds about 71,000 clones, with roughly 94% as singletons. This clonotype was obtained from a young man in good health and CMV-seropositive. The J gene is TRBJ2-5, the V gene TRBV6-1; D gene ambiguous. The sequencing input was PBMCs. CDR3 nucleotides: TGTGCCAGCAGTGGTCAGTACCAAGAGACCCAGTACTTC. Amino acids: CASSGQYQETQYF.